The 13 T cell receptor beta chains in this list originate from one sample, sequenced in a study of T cell responses to AZD1222 COVID-19 vaccine. Generated by immunoSEQ multiplex PCR, the TCRdb table keeps only in-frame clones and is missing some. The sample yields about 94,000 clones, roughly 90% seen once. Material: peripheral blood, obtained 28 days after the second AZD1222 dose. Source of these receptors: an adult who received the AZD1222 COVID-19 vaccine.

V and J are TRBV18 and TRBJ2-5; 8 nucleotides agree with TRBD1. The germline gives CDR1 KGHSH, CDR2 LQKENI. This CDR3 contains 13 residues. J was trimmed by 2 bases and V by 4 bases; bases with no gene match: 0. As DNA, the CDR3 is TGTGCCAGCTCACGACAGGGGCAAGAGACCCAGTACTTC. It specifies CASSRQGQETQYF.

V usage is TRBV7-8 and J usage is TRBJ1-6; weak D call: TRBD1 (6 bases). Germline values: CDR1 SGHVS, CDR2 FQNEAQ. The length of the CDR3 is 14 residues. Trimming took 6 bases from V and 7 from J, leaving 13 bases between them. The CDR3: CASSKRQENSPLHF. In nucleotides, the CDR3 is TGTGCCAGCAGTAAAAGACAGGAGAATTCACCCCTCCACTTT.

This chain connects TRBV10-3 to TRBJ1-2; D is unresolved. Trimming shortened V by 3 bases and J by 2 bases, and 13 bases separated the two germline ends. Germline V lookup: CDR1 ENHRY, CDR2 SYGVKD. CDR3 length equals 15 residues. The CDR3 nucleotides are TGTGCCATCAGTGACGGTACAGCCGGAAACTATGGCTACACCTTC. As protein: CAISDGTAGNYGYTF.

This chain connects TRBV11-2 to TRBJ1-4; D uncertain. In germline, CDR1 is SGHAT, CDR2 FQNNGV. This CDR3 has 14 amino acids. Trimming stripped 8 bases from V and 7 bases from J, with 17 bases between. This chain's CDR3 is CASSQRAGVEKLFF. Here the CDR3 DNA reads TGTGCCAGCTCCCAGAGGGCCGGGGTTGAAAAACTGTTTTTT. The whole variable domain, filled in from reference TRBV11-2 and TRBJ1-4, reads EAGVAQSPRYKIIEKRQSVAFWCNPISGHATLYWYQQILGQGPKLLIQFQNNGVVDDSQLPKDRFSAERLKGVDSTLKIQPAKLEDSAVYLCASSQRAGVEKLFFGSGTQLSVL.

This clone occurred once. V usage is TRBV7-3 and J usage is TRBJ1-1, with D unclear. V lost 5 bases to trimming and J lost 1 base, with 8 bases between them. CDR1 is SGHTA and CDR2 is FQGTGA in the germline V gene. CDR3 length: 13 residues. The CDR3 region is CASSLQWNTEAFF. CDR3 DNA: TGTGCCAGCAGCCTACAGTGGAACACTGAAGCTTTCTTT. Using reference TRBV7-3 and TRBJ1-1 for the parts outside the CDR3, the full variable domain is GAGVSQTPSNKVTEKGKYVELRCDPISGHTALYWYRQSLGQGPEFLIYFQGTGAADDSGLPNDRFFAVRPEGSVSTLKIQRTERGDSAVYLCASSLQWNTEAFFGQGTRLTVV.

The chain couples TRBV7-9 to TRBJ1-2; tentatively, D is TRBD1 (6 bases). V was clipped by 3 bases and J by 1 base, with 9 bases between them. CDR1 is SEHNR, CDR2 FQNEAQ, per germline (reference sequence). The CDR3 loop spans 14 amino acids. The CDR3 region has the DNA TGTGCCAGCAGCTTTGCAGGGGATAACTATGGCTACACCTTC. Translation gives CASSFAGDNYGYTF. Using reference TRBV7-9 and TRBJ1-2 for the parts outside the CDR3, the full variable domain is DTGVSQNPRHKITKRGQNVTFRCDPISEHNRLYWYRQTLGQGPEFLTYFQNEAQLEKSRLLSDRFSAERPKGSFSTLEIQRTEQGDSAMYLCASSFAGDNYGYTFGSGTRLTVV.

The chain links TRBV7-2 to TRBJ1-5; possibly TRBD1 for D (5 bases). Trimming left V 5 bases short and J 4 bases short, with 12 bases between. The CDR3 loop spans 14 amino acids. Germline CDR1 and CDR2: SGHTA and FQGNSA. The CDR3 region is CASSRVGGNQPQHF. CDR3 DNA: TGTGCCAGCAGCAGGGTTGGGGGAAATCAGCCCCAGCATTTT.

The V gene is TRBV11-3, the J gene TRBJ1-1, with TRBD1 matching over 7 bases. J lost 5 bases, V lost 5 bases, and 8 bases had no gene match. The CDR3 is 14 amino acids. Germline lookup yields CDR1 SGHNT and CDR2 YENEEA. The CDR3: CASSQGVAGTEAFF. DNA for the CDR3: TGTGCCAGCAGCCAGGGGGTTGCGGGAACTGAAGCTTTCTTT.

The gene calls are TRBV12-2 and TRBJ2-5; TRBD1, the table's D call, lacks a check against the DNA. TRBV12-2 is classified as a pseudogene. The CDR3 totals 15 residues. In DNA form, the CDR3 reads TGTGCAAGTCGCTTAGGGGGGACAGTCCAAGAGACCCAGTACTTC. Protein: CASRLGGTVQETQYF.

In DNA, the CDR3 is TGTGCCTGTGATATAATGAACACTGAAGCTTTCTTT. Encoded protein: CACDIMNTEAFF. The chain uses TRBV30 and TRBJ1-1, with D unresolved. Deletions cut 6 bases from V and 0 bases from J, with 8 bases between. The CDR3 is 12 amino acids. From germline, CDR1 is GTSNPN and CDR2 SVGIG (reference sequence).

V gene TRBV3-1 (or the pseudogene TRBV3-2) combines with J gene TRBJ1-5; TRBD1 matches at 7 bases. In germline, CDR1 is LGHDT, CDR2 YNNKEL (reference sequence). V trimming: 0 bases; J trimming: 2 bases; junction bases outside the gene matches: 7. The CDR3 covers 17 residues. The CDR3 sequence: CASSQDLGGLGNQPQHF. CDR3 coding DNA: TGTGCCAGCAGCCAAGATTTAGGGGGCCTGGGCAATCAGCCCCAGCATTTT.

By frequency in the sample, this clone is medium-sized (0.01 to 0.1%). This rearrangement joins TRBV5-4 to TRBJ1-4; possibly TRBD1 for D (5 bases). CDR3 size: 16 residues. V dropped 5 bases and J dropped 0 bases, with 14 bases sitting between them. Germline CDR1 is SGHNT and CDR2 is YYREEE (reference sequence). For the CDR3, the DNA is TGTGCCAGCAGTTCCACCGGGGCTGCAACTAATGAAAAACTGTTTTTT. It yields the protein CASSSTGAATNEKLFF. Full variable domain (missing parts from reference TRBV5-4 and TRBJ1-4): ETGVTQSPTHLIKTRGQQVTLRCSSQSGHNTVSWYQQALGQGPQFIFQYYREEENGRGNFPPRFSGLQFPNYSSELNVNALELDDSALYLCASSSTGAATNEKLFFGSGTQLSVL.

Comments on this clone: This specimen includes other DNA sequences encoding the same CDR3. The V gene is TRBV2, the J gene TRBJ1-5; D is possibly TRBD1 (5 bases). The CDR3 has 14 residues. Germline V lookup: CDR1 SNHLY, CDR2 FYNNEI. V lost 2 bases to trimming and J lost 2 bases, with 7 bases between them. In DNA, the CDR3 is TGTGCCAGCAGTGAAAGGGGAGGCAATCAGCCCCAGCATTTT. Protein product: CASSERGGNQPQHF.